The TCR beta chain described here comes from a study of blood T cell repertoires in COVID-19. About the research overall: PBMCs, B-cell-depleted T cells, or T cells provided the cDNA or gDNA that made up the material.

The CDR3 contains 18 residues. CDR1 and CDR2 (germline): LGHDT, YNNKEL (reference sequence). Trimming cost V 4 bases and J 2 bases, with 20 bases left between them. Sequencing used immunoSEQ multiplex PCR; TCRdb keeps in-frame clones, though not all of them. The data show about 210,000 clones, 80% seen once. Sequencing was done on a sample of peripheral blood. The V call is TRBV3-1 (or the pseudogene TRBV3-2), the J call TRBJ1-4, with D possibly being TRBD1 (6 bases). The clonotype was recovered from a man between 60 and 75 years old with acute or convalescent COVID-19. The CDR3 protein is CASSLGPGGRLTNEKLFF. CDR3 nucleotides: TGTGCCAGCAGCCTGGGCCCCGGGGGGCGTTTGACTAATGAAAAACTGTTTTTT.